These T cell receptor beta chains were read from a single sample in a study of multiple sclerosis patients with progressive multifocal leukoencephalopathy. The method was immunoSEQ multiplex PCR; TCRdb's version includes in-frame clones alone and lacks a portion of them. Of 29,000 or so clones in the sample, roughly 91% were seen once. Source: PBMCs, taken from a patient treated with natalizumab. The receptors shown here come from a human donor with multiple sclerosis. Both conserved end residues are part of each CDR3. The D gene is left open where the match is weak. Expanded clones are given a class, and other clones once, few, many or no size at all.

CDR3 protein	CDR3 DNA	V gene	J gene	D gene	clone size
CASSSQGGRYTGELFF	TGTGCCAGCAGCTCTCAAGGAGGGAGATACACCGGGGAGCTGTTTTTT	TRBV7-2	TRBJ2-2	-	-
CASSQYGLSNEQFF	TGTGCCAGCAGCCAATATGGGCTCAGCAATGAGCAGTTCTTC	TRBV14	TRBJ2-1	-	-
CASSFERRGEQYF	TGTGCCAGCAGCTTTGAGCGGCGGGGGGAGCAGTACTTC	TRBV7-8	TRBJ2-7	TRBD2	-
CAIKVLDADSSGYTF	TGTGCCATCAAGGTTCTTGACGCTGACTCTAGTGGCTACACCTTC	TRBV10-3	TRBJ1-2	-	-
CASSYPRGLTNEKLFF	TGTGCCAGCAGCTACCCTAGAGGTTTGACTAATGAAAAACTGTTTTTT	TRBV7-9	TRBJ1-4	-	-
CASSVAGRGTDTQYF	TGTGCCAGCAGCGTAGCCGGCAGGGGCACAGATACGCAGTATTTT	TRBV9	TRBJ2-3	-	-
CASKPLGSSYNEQFF	TGTGCCAGCAAGCCACTGGGAAGCTCCTACAATGAGCAGTTCTTC	TRBV7-2	TRBJ2-1	-	-
CASTPRGQGSSYEQYF	TGTGCCAGTACCCCGCGGGGACAGGGAAGCTCCTACGAGCAGTACTTC	TRBV19	TRBJ2-7	TRBD1	once
CASSGGAGYTF	TGTGCCAGCAGTGGGGGGGCTGGCTACACCTTC	TRBV6-4	TRBJ1-2	-	-
CASSVGRAENTEAFF	TGTGCCAGCAGCGTAGGCAGGGCCGAGAACACTGAAGCTTTCTTT	TRBV9	TRBJ1-1	-	once
CASSGGDIYGYTF	TGTGCCAGCAGTGGCGGGGACATCTATGGCTACACCTTC	TRBV2	TRBJ1-2	-	-
CASSYSGGNTEAFF	TGTGCCAGCAGTTACTCGGGGGGGAACACTGAAGCTTTCTTT	TRBV6-6	TRBJ1-1	-	-
CASSAFRARGAPEAFF	TGTGCCAGTAGTGCGTTTAGGGCGAGAGGGGCTCCTGAAGCTTTCTTT	TRBV19	TRBJ1-1	-	-
CASSPLGVGGALSGTEAFF	TGTGCCAGCAGCCCCTTGGGGGTGGGGGGCGCACTATCTGGCACTGAAGCTTTCTTT	TRBV7-2	TRBJ1-1	-	-
CASSQQGTSGYEQYF	TGTGCCAGCAGTCAGCAAGGGACTAGCGGGTACGAGCAGTACTTC	TRBV9	TRBJ2-7	TRBD2	-
CASSERGIIYGYTF	TGTGCCAGCAGTGAAAGGGGGATCATCTATGGCTACACCTTC	TRBV2	TRBJ1-2	-	-
CASSKSQGLEGYEQYF	TGCGCCAGCAGCAAAAGTCAGGGGTTGGAGGGTTACGAGCAGTACTTC	TRBV5-1	TRBJ2-7	-	-
CASSDRASQNTEAFF	TGTGCCAGCAGTGACCGTGCCAGCCAGAACACTGAAGCTTTCTTT	TRBV6-4	TRBJ1-1	-	-
CAIVEGAGANVLTF	TGTGCCATCGTAGAGGGGGCTGGGGCCAACGTCCTGACTTTC	TRBV28	TRBJ2-6	-	-
CASSSEPSPYEQYF	TGTGCCAGCTCGAGCGAACCTTCCCCCTACGAGCAGTACTTC	TRBV7-9	TRBJ2-7	-	few
CASGLARTGGFFNTEAFF	TGTGCTAGTGGTTTGGCAAGGACAGGGGGCTTCTTCAACACTGAAGCTTTCTTT	TRBV12-5	TRBJ1-1	TRBD1	once
CASSVGGDPRELFF	TGTGCCAGCAGCGTAGGGGGGGACCCCAGGGAACTGTTTTTT	TRBV9	TRBJ1-4	-	-
CASSLGAGPPYNEQFF	TGTGCCAGCAGCTTAGGGGCGGGACCCCCCTACAATGAGCAGTTCTTC	TRBV7-7	TRBJ2-1	-	-
CASSPTGGKNTEAFF	TGTGCCAGCAGCCCGACAGGGGGGAAGAACACTGAAGCTTTCTTT	TRBV2	TRBJ1-1	TRBD1	-
CASSELVRSYEQYF	TGTGCCAGCAGTGAATTAGTCCGCTCCTACGAGCAGTACTTC	TRBV2	TRBJ2-7	-	-
CASSLAGGPSNEQFF	TGTGCCAGCAGTCTAGCGGGAGGGCCCTCCAATGAGCAGTTCTTC	TRBV5-6	TRBJ2-1	TRBD2	-
CASTEMTGLWEKLFF	TGTGCCAGCACTGAAATGACAGGGTTGTGGGAAAAACTGTTTTTT	TRBV28	TRBJ1-4	TRBD1	-
CASSSLGGVGDYGYTF	TGTGCCAGCAGCTCCCTAGGCGGGGTTGGGGACTATGGCTACACCTTC	TRBV7-9	TRBJ1-2	-	-
CASSFIGRSSYNSPLHF	TGTGCCAGCAGTTTCATCGGCCGGAGCTCCTATAATTCACCCCTCCACTTT	TRBV27	TRBJ1-6	-	-
CASSLVTGEQPQHF	TGTGCCAGCAGCTTAGTTACAGGTGAACAGCCCCAGCATTTT	TRBV7-2	TRBJ1-5	-	-
CASSFGTRNTGELFF	TGTGCCAGCAGCTTTGGGACTAGGAACACCGGGGAGCTGTTTTTT	TRBV13	TRBJ2-2	TRBD2	-
CASSDTGGTTEAFF	TGCGCCAGCAGCGATACAGGGGGGACCACTGAAGCTTTCTTT	TRBV5-1	TRBJ1-1	TRBD1	-
CASRDRDIYPGANVLTF	TGTGCCTCCCGGGACCGGGACATCTACCCTGGGGCCAACGTCCTGACTTTC	TRBV5-6	TRBJ2-6	-	-
CSVEEGAPEAFF	TGCAGCGTTGAAGAGGGGGCGCCTGAAGCTTTCTTT	TRBV29-1	TRBJ1-1	-	-
CASSVPPVGLMNTEAFF	TGTGCCAGCAGCGTACCGCCGGTGGGACTTATGAACACTGAAGCTTTCTTT	TRBV9	TRBJ1-1	-	-
CAWTLQGTNEKLFF	TGTGCCTGGACCCTACAGGGGACTAATGAAAAACTGTTTTTT	TRBV30	TRBJ1-4	TRBD1	-
CAWMGLQETQYF	TGTGCCTGGATGGGACTACAAGAGACCCAGTACTTC	TRBV30	TRBJ2-5	TRBD2	-
CASSGARGNTEAFF	TGTGCCAGCAGTGGCGCCCGGGGGAACACTGAAGCTTTCTTT	TRBV28	TRBJ1-1	-	-
CAGRGAGHGNQPQHF	TGTGCCGGGAGGGGGGCGGGACACGGCAATCAGCCCCAGCATTTT	TRBV30	TRBJ1-5	-	-
CASSPYPGQGLYEQYF	TGCGCCAGCAGCCCCTACCCGGGACAGGGTTTATACGAGCAGTACTTC	TRBV5-1	TRBJ2-7	TRBD1	-
CASSPGPQGEAFF	TGTGCCAGCTCACCCGGCCCACAGGGCGAAGCTTTCTTT	TRBV18	TRBJ1-1	-	-
CASSGRRSAYEQYF	TGTGCCAGCAGCGGTCGACGCTCCGCCTACGAGCAGTACTTC	TRBV6-1	TRBJ2-7	-	-
CASSGQGLGQYF	TGTGCCAGCAGCGGACAGGGGCTGGGGCAGTACTTC	TRBV2	TRBJ2-7	TRBD1	-
CASSPSNQPQHF	TGTGCCAGCAGCCCGAGCAATCAGCCCCAGCATTTT	TRBV6-1	TRBJ1-5	-	-
CASSQLRDMSEQYF	TGTGCCAGCTCACAACTCAGGGATATGAGCGAGCAGTACTTC	TRBV18	TRBJ2-7	-	-
CASSLMGQGWDQPQHF	TGTGCCAGCAGTTTAATGGGGCAGGGATGGGATCAGCCCCAGCATTTT	TRBV27	TRBJ1-5	-	-
CASSLVPRVDNEQFF	TGTGCCAGCAGCTTAGTCCCTAGAGTAGACAATGAGCAGTTCTTC	TRBV11-1	TRBJ2-1	-	-
CASSPIRRQSSYNEQFF	TGTGCCAGCAGTCCGATCCGCCGACAGAGCTCCTACAATGAGCAGTTCTTC	TRBV27	TRBJ2-1	-	-
CASLGSGDGTDTQYF	TGTGCCAGTCTGGGTAGCGGGGATGGCACAGATACGCAGTATTTT	TRBV19	TRBJ2-3	TRBD2	-
CASSLRGGYSYNEQFF	TGTGCCAGCAGCTTAAGGGGGGGGTACTCCTACAATGAGCAGTTCTTC	TRBV11-3	TRBJ2-1	-	once